This TCR beta chain was captured in a study of T cells after yellow fever vaccination (dated by TCRdb to 2018 to 2020). About the study as a whole: The SMART-Seq v4 Ultra Low Input RNA kit was used to prepare libraries from fractions with low cell numbers. The cohort comprised two healthy male donors, one aged 18 to 30 and one aged 30 to 40 years. To track T-cell clones before and after primary and booster YFV17D yellow fever vaccination, bulk TCR alpha and beta repertoires were sequenced longitudinally. Bulk PBMC replicates and cell subsets were isolated from blood drawn at multiple timepoints before and after both primary and secondary immunization. Results and caveats for the whole study, not just this receptor: Because only a couple of donors were included in the study, the extent to which the findings can be generalized is limited. Computational filtering was needed because FACS-sorted repertoires could contain abundant contaminating clonotypes from the bulk population. After the booster, most of the clones that had expanded following primary vaccination were detected again (just under 97% of CD4 and 80% to 90% of CD8), which suggests that memory was broadly maintained. Compared with the primary T-cell response, the secondary T-cell response was faster but weaker, reaching its peak on day 5 rather than on day 15. A small fraction of clonotypes appeared in both the CD4 and CD8 compartments, likely as a result of convergent recombination.

TCR cDNA was synthesized by 5'RACE template switching, which introduced a universal primer site and unique molecular identifiers. cDNA synthesis was primed from both the TCR alpha and TCR beta constant segments. Library amplification used two PCR steps, and the second PCR step added sample barcodes and sequencing adapters. Libraries were sequenced on Illumina HiSeq 2500 (2x100 bp) or NovaSeq (2x150 bp). In the paper's pipeline: Reads were demultiplexed and collapsed into UMI consensus sequences with MIGEC, and V(D)J alignment was performed with MiXCR. Using edgeR on replicate PBMC samples, clonotypes were called vaccine-responding if FDR was below 0.01 and the log2 fold change was above 5 up to day 15. Bulk clonotypes were assigned CD4 or CD8 identity according to which sequenced CD4 or CD8 repertoire held them at higher abundance. TCRdb's own reprocessing of the public reads used fastp at Q25 and MiXCR and kept productive beta chains. Every entry covers one CDR3 protein and lists the most common genes and DNA from its rows. None of the V and J calls come from the authors' own analysis; TCRdb made them. The sample table shows approximately 580,000 distinct CDR3 sequences, and 17% are seen once. Roughly 17% of the sample comes from the top ten.

Comments on this clonotype: This receptor's antigen is unknown. No qualities accompany the bases; no much larger clone lies one base away.

This sample's treatment or condition label indicates: live attenuated yellow fever vaccine strain. Two biological replicates of bulk PBMCs were collected at each blood-draw timepoint. PBMCs were isolated from peripheral blood using a standard Ficoll-Paque protocol. TriZol was used to extract RNA from bulk PBMCs, from CD4 and CD8 fractions, and from dextramer-positive and dextramer-negative fractions. V is cut by 6 bases and J by 5 bases, and the space between the germline ends is 13 bases. The germline V gene provides CDR1 MNHNS and CDR2 SASEGT. From its cysteine to its phenylalanine, the CDR3 spans 13 amino acids. The entry retains the CDR3 DNA only, 39 bases that are in frame from base 1.

This receptor chain uses TRBV6-1 and TRBJ2-5; the D gene assignment is ambiguous. The clonotype comes from a man between 18 and 29 years old who received the YFV17D yellow fever vaccine. Specimen: PBMCs, collected about 5 days after the first yellow fever vaccination. CDR3 region: CASRVRALETQYF. The DNA sequence follows: TGTGCCAGCAGGGTTCGGGCTCTGGAGACCCAGTACTTC.